The 27 T cell receptor beta chains reported below all come from one sample, sequenced in a study of CD8+ T cells in alopecia areata. RNA, once extracted, was reverse transcribed into cDNA for use as the sequencing template. This table comes from immunoSEQ multiplex PCR, and its TCRdb copy is limited to in-frame clones, with some not included. The sample yields 120,000 or so clones, less than 50% seen once. The sample comprised NKG2D-low CD8+ T cells sorted from blood. The receptors here all came from a human donor with alopecia areata.

Regarding this clone: This sample includes further DNA sequences coding for the same CDR3. The chain joins TRBV20-1 to TRBJ1-1; D not resolved. The length of the CDR3 is 11 residues. Looked up from germline, CDR1 is DFQATT and CDR2 is SNEGSKA (reference sequence). Deletions cut 3 bases from V and 0 bases from J, with 2 bases between. CDR3 sequence: CSASLNTEAFF. The DNA for the CDR3 is TGCAGTGCTAGTCTGAACACTGAAGCTTTCTTT.

The CDR3 here is CSVYYRDGGYEQYF. The CDR3 DNA sequence: TGCAGCGTTTACTACCGGGACGGGGGATACGAGCAGTACTTC. V usage is TRBV29-1 and J usage is TRBJ2-7; D is possibly TRBD2 (6 bases). Germline lookup yields CDR1 SQVTM and CDR2 ANQGSEA. V was clipped by 5 bases and J by 4 bases, with 18 bases between them. The CDR3 sequence is 14 residues long.

This clone was found a few times. The J gene is TRBJ2-5, the V gene TRBV29-1; 7 bases fit TRBD1. The CDR3 is 12 amino acids. The V gene's germline CDR1 is SQVTM and CDR2 ANQGSEA. V was clipped by 5 bases and J by 2 bases; unmatched bases: 2. The CDR3, as DNA: TGCAGCGTTCTGACAGGGCAAGAGACCCAGTACTTC. Its protein is CSVLTGQETQYF.

J is TRBJ2-2 and V is TRBV29-1; TRBD1 might be the D (6 bases). The V end was cut by 2 bases, the J end by 6 bases, with 16 bases between. The CDR3 consists of 15 residues. CDR1 and CDR2 (germline): SQVTM, ANQGSEA. As DNA, the CDR3 is TGCAGCGTTGAATCTAACCTCAGGGGATCCGGGGAGCTGTTTTTT. It codes for CSVESNLRGSGELFF.

V usage is TRBV5-1 and J usage is TRBJ2-3; 13 bases align to TRBD2. V dropped 3 bases and J dropped 4; count of bases not matched to a gene: 5. Germline loops: CDR1 SGHRS, CDR2 YFSETQ. The CDR3 contains 16 residues. The CDR3 region is CASSSGLAGFADTQYF. DNA of the CDR3: TGCGCCAGCAGCTCGGGACTAGCGGGATTCGCAGATACGCAGTATTTT.

V and J are TRBV6-5 and TRBJ2-5; D is possibly TRBD2 (5 bases). Trimming took off 4 bases at V and 5 bases at J, with 8 bases between the two ends. This CDR3 has 12 amino acids. The V gene's germline CDR1 is MNHEY and CDR2 SVGAGI. The DNA for the CDR3 is TGTGCCAGCAGTTCGGGGTCCGAGACCCAGTACTTC. This translates into CASSSGSETQYF.

The chain has TRBV7-8 and TRBJ1-6, with no clear D. CDR1 is SGHVS and CDR2 is FQNEAQ in the germline V gene. CDR3 length: 15 residues. Trimming shortened V by 1 base and J by 7 bases, and 11 bases separated the two germline ends. Here the CDR3 reads CASSLEHPDNSPLHF. CDR3 in DNA: TGTGCCAGCAGCTTAGAACATCCTGACAATTCACCCCTCCACTTT.

V gene TRBV2 combines with J gene TRBJ1-4, with no clear D. The CDR3 is made up of 13 amino acids. Trimming pared 1 base from V and 7 bases from J, leaving 7 bases between. CDR1 is SNHLY, CDR2 FYNNEI, per germline. As DNA, the CDR3 is TGTGCCAGCAGTGAAGTCCCAGCTGAAAAACTGTTTTTT. Translation gives CASSEVPAEKLFF.

The rearrangement joins TRBV29-1 to TRBJ2-7; a possible D gene is TRBD1 (5 bases). The CDR3 runs 13 residues. The V end was cut by 3 bases, the J end by 0 bases, with 9 bases between. Germline loops: CDR1 SQVTM, CDR2 ANQGSEA. CDR3 nucleotide sequence: TGCAGCGTTGAGATGGACACCTCCTACGAGCAGTACTTC. It codes for CSVEMDTSYEQYF.

V usage is TRBV28 and J usage is TRBJ2-1; 8 bases agree with TRBD2. The V gene end was trimmed by 7 bases and the J gene end by 8 bases; junction bases not matched to a gene: 10. The CDR3 sequence is 14 residues long. From germline, CDR1 is MDHEN and CDR2 SYDVKM. For the CDR3, the DNA is TGTGCCAGCACCGAAGCGGGAGTTATCGATGAGCAGTTCTTC. This translates into CASTEAGVIDEQFF.

This clone has only a few counts. V gene TRBV28 combines with J gene TRBJ2-3; D remains unclear. The V and J ends lost 3 bases and 0 bases respectively, with 13 bases between them. This CDR3 region has 16 residues. The germline CDR1 and CDR2 sequences are MDHEN and SYDVKM. The CDR3 DNA sequence: TGTGCCAGCAGTTTCCCACAGATTACTAGCACAGATACGCAGTATTTT. This translates into CASSFPQITSTDTQYF.

This chain joins TRBV30 and TRBJ1-1; no clear D. This CDR3 spans 11 amino acids. The V and J ends lost 7 bases and 8 bases respectively, with 14 bases between them. The germline V gene has CDR1 GTSNPN and CDR2 SVGIG (reference sequence). Here the CDR3 DNA reads TGTGCCTCGTACCCCCCAGGAGAAGCTTTCTTT. This sequence encodes CASYPPGEAFF.

This clone was counted a few times. This rearrangement joins TRBV28 to TRBJ2-7; the D is unclear. The CDR3 is made up of 11 amino acids. The germline V and J ends were trimmed by 5 bases and 3 bases, with 5 bases remaining between them. Germline CDR1 is MDHEN and CDR2 is SYDVKM. Written as DNA, the CDR3 is TGTGCCAGCAGTGCACTCTACGAGCAGTACTTC. Encoded protein: CASSALYEQYF.

The chain employs TRBV12-5 and TRBJ2-1; TRBD1 agrees at 8 bases. Germline V CDR1 and CDR2: LGHNT, FRNRAP. The junction had 10 bases not matched to a gene; V was cut back by 5 bases and J by 4 bases. The CDR3 consists of 16 residues. CDR3: CASGPNQGAPYNEQFF. The CDR3, as DNA: TGTGCTAGTGGTCCGAATCAGGGGGCCCCTTACAATGAGCAGTTCTTC.

CDR3 in DNA: TGTGCCAGCAGCTCAGGGAACGAGCAGTACTTC. It encodes CASSSGNEQYF. This chain uses TRBV9 with TRBJ2-7; perhaps TRBD1 as D (5 bases). The V gene lost 4 bases and the J gene lost 5 bases, with 7 bases spanning the gap. This CDR3 contains 11 residues. Germline lookup yields CDR1 SGDLS and CDR2 YYNGEE.

The V gene is TRBV28, the J gene TRBJ2-3, with 8 positions matching TRBD2. Germline V gene sequence: CDR1 MDHEN, CDR2 SYDVKM. Germline trimming cut 3 bases from V and 1 base from J; bases unmatched to any gene: 6. The CDR3 extends over 16 amino acids. CDR3 DNA sequence: TGTGCCAGCAGTTTGGTGTCAGCGGGGGGCACAGATACGCAGTATTTT. It is translated as CASSLVSAGGTDTQYF.

The chain joins TRBV5-4 to TRBJ2-7; TRBD1 aligns across 9 bases. CDR3 size: 19 residues. Germline CDR1 reads SGHNT; CDR2 reads YYREEE (reference sequence). Trimming took 0 bases from V and 5 from J; bases not matched to a gene: 18. Written as DNA, the CDR3 is TGTGCCAGCAGCTTGGCCGGGTCGAGGGTCGGGACAGGGATCCACGAGCAGTACTTC. Protein product: CASSLAGSRVGTGIHEQYF.

V gene TRBV13 combines with J gene TRBJ2-5; 8 nucleotides line up with TRBD2. The V and J ends lost 1 base and 4 bases, in that order; junction bases with no gene match: 8. The CDR3 consists of 16 residues. Germline values: CDR1 PRHDT, CDR2 FYEKMQ (reference sequence). As DNA, the CDR3 is TGTGCCAGCAGCTTAGCAAGCGGGAGCTTGGTAGAGACCCAGTACTTC. Residues: CASSLASGSLVETQYF.

The chain couples TRBV30 to TRBJ1-1; D unresolved. Trimming shortened V by 5 bases and J by 4 bases, and 11 bases separated the two germline ends. Germline values: CDR1 GTSNPN, CDR2 SVGIG (reference sequence). The CDR3 length is 12 residues. The CDR3 DNA reads TGTGCCTGGGCCCTGGGAACCACTGAAGCTTTCTTT. This sequence encodes CAWALGTTEAFF.

The rearrangement joins TRBV30 to TRBJ2-1, with 8 bases matching TRBD2. The germline V gene encodes CDR1 GTSNPN and CDR2 SVGIG (reference sequence). This CDR3 comprises 15 residues. The junction had 12 bases not matched to a gene; V was cut back by 5 bases and J by 6 bases. The CDR3: CAWGGPGLVLNEQFF. The CDR3 bases are TGTGCCTGGGGGGGACCGGGACTAGTCCTCAATGAGCAGTTCTTC.

This clone appeared a few times. The J gene is TRBJ2-2, the V gene TRBV30; a weak D match, TRBD1 (6 bases). Germline-derived CDR1 and CDR2 are GTSNPN and SVGIG (reference sequence). The CDR3 covers 15 residues. Trimming removed 0 bases at V and 3 bases at J, with 11 bases between. CDR3 region: CAWSVLEGDTGELFF. CDR3 nucleotides: TGTGCCTGGAGTGTACTTGAGGGGGACACCGGGGAGCTGTTTTTT.

Remarks on this clone: Other DNA sequences of this sample code for an identical CDR3. V is TRBV7-2 and J is TRBJ1-1; D remains ambiguous. The V end was cut by 1 base, the J end by 1 base, with 4 bases between. This CDR3 contains 13 residues. Per germline, CDR1 SGHTA and CDR2 FQGNSA. The CDR3 here is CASSLGSNTEAFF. DNA of the CDR3: TGTGCCAGCAGCTTAGGGTCGAACACTGAAGCTTTCTTT.

This clone was observed a handful of times. CDR3 loop: CAVLGRTEAFF. The CDR3 coding sequence is TGTGCCGTGCTGGGTCGGACTGAAGCTTTCTTT. The gene calls are TRBV2 and TRBJ1-1; D not resolved. CDR3 length: 11 residues. Trimming took 11 bases from V and 5 from J, leaving 12 bases between them. Germline CDR1 reads SNHLY; CDR2 reads FYNNEI.

J is TRBJ1-1 and V is TRBV29-1; D might be TRBD1 (6 bases). Germline-derived CDR1 and CDR2 are SQVTM and ANQGSEA. V was clipped by 1 base and J by 6 bases, with 9 bases between them. CDR3 length: 12 amino acids. CDR3 sequence reads: CSVEGEGAEAFF. In DNA, the CDR3 is TGCAGCGTTGAAGGGGAGGGGGCTGAAGCTTTCTTT.

This sequence joins TRBV4-1 and TRBJ2-5, with D unresolved. Trimming removed 4 bases at V and 3 bases at J, with 12 bases between. Germline CDR1 MGHRA, CDR2 YSYEKL. This CDR3 spans 14 amino acids. This chain's CDR3 is CASSPQQSKETQYF. CDR3 DNA sequence: TGCGCCAGCAGCCCGCAACAATCCAAAGAGACCCAGTACTTC.

This clone was detected only a few times. The chain recombines TRBV29-1 with TRBJ2-1, with D maybe TRBD1 (6 bases). The germline CDR1 and CDR2 sequences are SQVTM and ANQGSEA. The ends were cut back, 3 bases at V and 5 bases at J, with 11 bases in the middle. CDR3 length equals 13 residues. The CDR3 nucleotides are TGCAGCGTTGATGAGGGACACAACAATGAGCAGTTCTTC. It is translated as CSVDEGHNNEQFF.

The rearrangement joins TRBV27 to TRBJ2-3; D is unclear. Looked up from germline, CDR1 is MNHEY and CDR2 is SMNVEV (reference sequence). The CDR3 runs 13 residues. Trimming took 8 bases from V and 3 from J, leaving 12 bases between them. In DNA, the CDR3 is TGTGCCAGCCTGTCGGCTGGGACAGATACGCAGTATTTT. Translation: CASLSAGTDTQYF.